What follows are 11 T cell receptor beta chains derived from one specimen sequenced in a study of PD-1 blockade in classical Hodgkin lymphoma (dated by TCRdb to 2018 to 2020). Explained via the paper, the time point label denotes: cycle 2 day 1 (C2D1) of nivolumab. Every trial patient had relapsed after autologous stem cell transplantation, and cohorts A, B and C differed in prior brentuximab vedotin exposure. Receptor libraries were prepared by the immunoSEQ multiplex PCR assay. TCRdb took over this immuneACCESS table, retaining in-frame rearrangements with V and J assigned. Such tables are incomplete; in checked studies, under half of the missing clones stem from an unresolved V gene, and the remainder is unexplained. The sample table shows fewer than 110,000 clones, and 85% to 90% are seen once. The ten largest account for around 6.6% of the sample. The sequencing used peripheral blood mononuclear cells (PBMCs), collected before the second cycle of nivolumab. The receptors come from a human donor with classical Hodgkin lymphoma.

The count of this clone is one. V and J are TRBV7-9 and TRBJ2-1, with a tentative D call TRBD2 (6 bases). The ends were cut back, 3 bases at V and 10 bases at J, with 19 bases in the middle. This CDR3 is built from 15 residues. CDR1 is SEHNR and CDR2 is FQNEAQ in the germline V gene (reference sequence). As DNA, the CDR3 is TGTGCCAGCAGCTTCGCCCGCTCAGCGGGCAGCGAGCAGTTCTTC. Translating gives CASSFARSAGSEQFF. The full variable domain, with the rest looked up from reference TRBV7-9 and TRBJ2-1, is DTGVSQNPRHKITKRGQNVTFRCDPISEHNRLYWYRQTLGQGPEFLTYFQNEAQLEKSRLLSDRFSAERPKGSFSTLEIQRTEQGDSAMYLCASSFARSAGSEQFFGPGTRLTVL.

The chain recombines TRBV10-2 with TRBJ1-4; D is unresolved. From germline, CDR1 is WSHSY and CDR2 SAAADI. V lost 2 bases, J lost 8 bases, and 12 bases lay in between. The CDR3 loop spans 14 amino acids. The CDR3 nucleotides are TGCGCCAGCAGTGAGGTGGAGAATGAGGAAAAACTGTTTTTT. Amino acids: CASSEVENEEKLFF.

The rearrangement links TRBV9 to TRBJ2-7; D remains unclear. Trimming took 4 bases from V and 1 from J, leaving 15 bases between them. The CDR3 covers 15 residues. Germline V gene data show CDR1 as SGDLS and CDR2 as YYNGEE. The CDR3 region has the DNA TGTGCCAGCAGCTTGAGTCCTGGTGGGTCCTACGAGCAGTACTTC. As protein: CASSLSPGGSYEQYF.

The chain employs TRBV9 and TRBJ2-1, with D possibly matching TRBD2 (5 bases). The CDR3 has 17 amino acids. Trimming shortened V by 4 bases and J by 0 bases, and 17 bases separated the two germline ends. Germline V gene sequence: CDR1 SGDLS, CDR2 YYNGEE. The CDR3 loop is CASSLDHEGSSYNEQFF. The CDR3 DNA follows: TGTGCCAGCAGCCTCGACCACGAGGGTAGCTCCTACAATGAGCAGTTCTTC.

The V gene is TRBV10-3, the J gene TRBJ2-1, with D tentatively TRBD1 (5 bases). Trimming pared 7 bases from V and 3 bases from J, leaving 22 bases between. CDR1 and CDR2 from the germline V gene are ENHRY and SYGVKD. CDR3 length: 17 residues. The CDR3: CAINKKQAPDLYNEQFF. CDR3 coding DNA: TGTGCCATCAACAAAAAACAGGCCCCGGACCTCTACAATGAGCAGTTCTTC.

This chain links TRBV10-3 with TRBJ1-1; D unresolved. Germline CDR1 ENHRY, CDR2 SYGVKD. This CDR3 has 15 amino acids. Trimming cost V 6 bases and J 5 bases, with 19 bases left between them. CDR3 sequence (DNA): TGTGCCATCAGACCGTTCATAACGTCGATAACTGAAGCTTTCTTT. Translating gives CAIRPFITSITEAFF.

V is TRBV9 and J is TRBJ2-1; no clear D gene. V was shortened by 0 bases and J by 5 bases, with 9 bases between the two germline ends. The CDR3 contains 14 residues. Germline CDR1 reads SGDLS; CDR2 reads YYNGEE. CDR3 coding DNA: TGTGCCAGCAGCGTAGCCCAGACACACAATGAGCAGTTCTTC. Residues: CASSVAQTHNEQFF.

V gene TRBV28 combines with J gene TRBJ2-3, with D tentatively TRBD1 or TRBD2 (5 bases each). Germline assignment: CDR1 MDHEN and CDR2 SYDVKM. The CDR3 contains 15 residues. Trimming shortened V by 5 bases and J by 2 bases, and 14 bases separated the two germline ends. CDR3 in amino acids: CASSLTRGVTDTQYF. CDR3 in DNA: TGTGCCAGCAGTCTCACTAGGGGAGTCACAGATACGCAGTATTTT.

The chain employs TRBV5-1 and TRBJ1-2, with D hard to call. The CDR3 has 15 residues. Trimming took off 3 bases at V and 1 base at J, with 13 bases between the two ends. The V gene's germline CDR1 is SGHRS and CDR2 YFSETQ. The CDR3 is CASSSPRGFNYGYTF. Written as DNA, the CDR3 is TGCGCCAGCAGCTCCCCAAGAGGATTTAACTATGGCTACACCTTC.

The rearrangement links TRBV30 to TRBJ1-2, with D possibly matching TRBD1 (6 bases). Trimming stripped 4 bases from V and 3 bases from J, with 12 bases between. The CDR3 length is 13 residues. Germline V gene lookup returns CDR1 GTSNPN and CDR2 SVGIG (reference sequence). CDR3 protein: CAWNGGRDYGYTF. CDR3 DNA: TGTGCCTGGAATGGGGGGCGAGACTATGGCTACACCTTC.

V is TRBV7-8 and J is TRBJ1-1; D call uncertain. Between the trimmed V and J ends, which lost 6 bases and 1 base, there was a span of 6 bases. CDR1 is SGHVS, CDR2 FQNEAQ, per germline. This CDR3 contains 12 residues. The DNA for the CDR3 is TGTGCCAGCAGTCAACAGAACACTGAAGCTTTCTTT. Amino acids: CASSQQNTEAFF.